This T cell receptor beta chain was found in a study of cytomegalovirus exposure and HLA in healthy donors. About the study: Among the 370 or so donors who were genotyped, around 77% fell in the genetic ancestry cluster that is associated with self-reported Caucasian donors.

As regards this clone: The antigen remains undetermined.

Findings of the study overall: Excluded were some V segments that proved indistinguishable, including TRBV6-2 and TRBV6-3. Specificity of three CMV-associated chains for CMV antigens was verified in vitro. The study flagged fewer than 200 TCR beta chains as cytomegalovirus-associated.

PCR primers comprised 60 Vbeta and 13 Jbeta primers. Method: immunoSEQ multiplex PCR; TCRdb's copy keeps in-frame clones and lacks some. The sample contains approximately 130,000 clones, roughly 82% of which appear only once. This CDR3 has 15 amino acids. After removal of 3 bases from V and 3 bases from J, the junction contained 3 bases not matched to a gene. CDR1 and CDR2 from the germline V gene are LNHNV and YYDKDF (reference sequence). The chain uses TRBV15 and TRBJ1-3; 9 bases map to TRBD1. Sequencing was done on a sample of PBMCs. This TCR was recovered from a boy between 10 and 17 years old in good health and CMV-seronegative. CDR3 in amino acids: CATSRDRGVGNTIYF. Written as DNA, the CDR3 is TGTGCCACCAGCAGGGACAGGGGCGTTGGAAACACCATATATTTT.